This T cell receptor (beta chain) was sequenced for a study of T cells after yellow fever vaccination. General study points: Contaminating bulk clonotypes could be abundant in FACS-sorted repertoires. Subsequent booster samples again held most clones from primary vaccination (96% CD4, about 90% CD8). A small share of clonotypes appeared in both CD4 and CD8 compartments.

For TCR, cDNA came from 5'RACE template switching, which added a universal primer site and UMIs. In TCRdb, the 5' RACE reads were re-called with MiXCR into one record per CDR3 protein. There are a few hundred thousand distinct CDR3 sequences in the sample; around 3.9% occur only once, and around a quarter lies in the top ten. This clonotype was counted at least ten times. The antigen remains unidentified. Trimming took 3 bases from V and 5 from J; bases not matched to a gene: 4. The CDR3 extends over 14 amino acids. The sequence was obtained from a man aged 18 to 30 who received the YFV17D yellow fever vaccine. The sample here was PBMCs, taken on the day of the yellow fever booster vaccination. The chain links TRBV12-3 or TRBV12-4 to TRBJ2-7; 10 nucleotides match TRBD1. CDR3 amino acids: CASSFTGTGDEQYF. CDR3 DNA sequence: TGTGCCAGCAGTTTCACCGGGACAGGGGACGAGCAGTACTTC.